This TCR beta chain was sequenced in a study of T cell repertoires in cytomegalovirus infection. Looking at the study overall: Used in the study were CMV epitopes, some recently identified and HLA-C-restricted, others well-studied and HLA-B-restricted. Matching HLA type, along with CMV infection, was indicated by public TCR beta signatures. Findings and limits, study-wide: Summed frequency of shared TCR beta families picked out CMV carriers who also had the relevant HLA.

Notes on this clonotype: Its antigen remains unidentified.

TCRdb recomputed calls from the reads with MiXCR, one row per CDR3 protein. Among a few hundred thousand distinct CDR3 sequences listed, roughly 29% were seen once. Trimming cost V 6 bases and J 3 bases, with 24 bases left between them. There are 17 residues in the CDR3. The chain combines TRBV12-3 or TRBV12-4 with TRBJ2-7, with D possibly TRBD1 on 6 matching bases. The source of this sequence is a human donor in good health (CMV status not recorded). Some clones in this sample may be carry-over from other donors' samples. The sequencing here drew on cultured PBMCs, taken from culture after CMV antigen stimulation. The DNA for the CDR3 is TGTGCCAGCAGGACAGACACCCCGGGACAAGCTTTCTACGAGCAGTACTTC. Protein: CASRTDTPGQAFYEQYF.